This TCR beta chain was sequenced during a study of T cell changes during pregnancy in multiple sclerosis. This clone was picked up one time. CDR3 size: 14 residues. Germline loops: CDR1 SGHTA, CDR2 FQGNSA. The J segment lost 4 bases and the V segment lost 5 bases, leaving 4 bases of the junction unmatched. Generated by immunoSEQ multiplex PCR, the TCRdb table keeps only in-frame clones and is missing some. The sample has tens of thousands of clones, approximately 91% seen once. This receptor was taken from a female donor with multiple sclerosis, enrolled in a pregnancy study. This specimen consisted of CD8+ T cells from peripheral blood mononuclear cells, obtained in the second trimester of pregnancy. The chain recombines TRBV7-2 with TRBJ2-5, with TRBD2 matching over 10 bases. CDR3 sequence (DNA): TGTGCCAGCAGCGCGAGACTAGCGGGAGAGACCCAGTACTTC. It is translated as CASSARLAGETQYF. The full variable domain, rest sourced from reference TRBV7-2 and TRBJ2-5, is GAGVSQSPSNKVTEKGKDVELRCDPISGHTALYWYRQSLGQGLEFLIYFQGNSAPDKSGLPSDRFSAERTGGSVSTLTIQRTQQEDSAVYLCASSARLAGETQYFGPGTRLLVL.